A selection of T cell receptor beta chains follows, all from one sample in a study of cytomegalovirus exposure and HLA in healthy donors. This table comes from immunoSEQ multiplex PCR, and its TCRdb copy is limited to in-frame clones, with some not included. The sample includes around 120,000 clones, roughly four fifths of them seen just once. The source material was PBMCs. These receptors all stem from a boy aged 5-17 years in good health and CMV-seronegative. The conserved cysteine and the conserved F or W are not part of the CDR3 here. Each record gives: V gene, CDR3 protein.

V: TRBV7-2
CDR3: ASSLKHVGAVTKNTEAF

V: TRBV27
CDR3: ASSLTGGTYEQY

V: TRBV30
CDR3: AWSGIAGKGDTQY

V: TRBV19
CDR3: ASSIDRYNEQF

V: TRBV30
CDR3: AWTGFNEQF

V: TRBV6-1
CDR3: ASSEPRTASNYGYT

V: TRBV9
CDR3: ASSVEDRVWDGYT

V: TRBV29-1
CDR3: SVEDQGQGADEQY

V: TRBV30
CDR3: AWSKGLQETQY

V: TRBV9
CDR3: ASSVGMISRANTEAF

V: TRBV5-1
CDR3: ASSSLWGTSGSSGLGELF

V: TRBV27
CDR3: ATSGLAGGPSADEQF

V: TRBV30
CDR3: AWSARGGSEKLF

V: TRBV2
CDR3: ASSEVPGQGGGEAF

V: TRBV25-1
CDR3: ASGTGVHEQY

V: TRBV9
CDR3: ASSGGLAGNSYEQY